This TCR beta chain stems from a study of early T cells in non-severe SARS-CoV-2 infection (dated by TCRdb to the early 2020s). General notes on the study: Because TCR sequencing was done on bulk RNA from unsorted whole blood, the alpha and beta chains could not be paired.

This clonotype was observed many times. Its specific antigen is unknown. Base-call qualities are not available, and no considerably larger clone is one nucleotide away. Preparation of the library involved 5' RACE. Sequencing instrument: NextSeq 500. The TCR library protocol attached unique molecular identifiers to individual cDNA molecules to correct for sequencing error and PCR bias. Both TCR alpha and beta chains were sequenced, and tight co-correlation was observed between alpha and beta sequence abundances in each sample. In the paper's pipeline: V gene, J gene and CDR3 annotation of TCR sequences was performed with Decombinator V4. TCRs were defined as expanded if a significant change between any two time points was detected under a Poisson model with p below 0.0001. Abundances of TCRs were expressed as counts per million after normalisation to the total number of TCRs sequenced in each sample. MAIT TCRs were defined by TRAV1-2 paired with TRAJ12, TRAJ20 or TRAJ33, and iNKT TCRs by TRAV10 paired with TRAJ18. VDJdb, accessed 1 November 2021, was searched for CMV, EBV and SARS-CoV-2 annotated TCRs, with TCRs annotated for multiple antigens excluded. TCRdb's own reprocessing of the public reads used fastp at Q25 and MiXCR and kept productive beta chains. CDR3 protein duplicates are merged, each entry listing the most common genes and DNA. What appears here as the V and J calls and clone size reflects TCRdb's work, not the paper's. The sample contains around 46,000 distinct CDR3 sequences, about 5.3% of them found a single time. Roughly 5.4% of the sample is held by the ten biggest clonotypes.

The CDR3 covers 13 residues, taking in both the cysteine and the phenylalanine. Kept here is only the CDR3 DNA, which spans 39 bases and is read in frame from base 1. V is shortened by 2 bases, J by 9 bases, and the region joining them spans 11 bases. The full study reports these points: VDJdb matching was skewed toward anti-spike CD8 responses, so virus-specific expansions were likely underestimated and private and CD4 specificities were missed.

A case-control design nested within a healthcare worker cohort in London, UK, was used, with weekly nasopharyngeal swab PCR tests and blood sampling performed. Healthcare workers were recruited between 23 and 31 March 2020, during the week of the UK lockdown, and were followed weekly for up to about 15 weeks. This specimen was whole blood, taken at baseline. The sequence derives from an adult who was a healthcare worker with PCR-confirmed SARS-CoV-2 infection or an uninfected control (not recorded which). Rearrangement joined TRBV12-3 or TRBV12-4 to TRBJ2-1; the D gene lacks a confident call. The CDR3 protein: CASSLLARGEQFF. The DNA sequence is given as TGTGCCAGCAGTTTACTGGCACGCGGTGAGCAGTTCTTC.